The clone carrying this TCR beta chain has more than one count but fewer than ten. The antigen is not known. Method: immunoSEQ multiplex PCR; TCRdb's copy keeps in-frame clones and lacks some. The sample shows about 8,100 clones, roughly 50% of them seen only once. The data stem from a study of CXCR4 blockade with PD-1 therapy in pancreatic cancer. No neoadjuvant therapy was given before resection to the patients supplying these archived tumor blocks. This CDR3 contains 15 residues. Trimming cost V 4 bases and J 0 bases; bases outside gene matches: 5. CDR1 SGHRS and CDR2 YFSETQ come from the germline V gene. Study-wide results and limits: Convergent selection by common tumor antigens was suggested by nucleotide rearrangement counts. Survival did not correlate with tumor clonality, which averaged 0.14 versus 0.05. Antigen-specificity overlap of convergent dominant clones remained unconfirmed.

What was sequenced was tumor tissue. The TCR comes from a human donor with pancreatic ductal adenocarcinoma. V usage is TRBV5-1 and J usage is TRBJ2-3; 7 bases line up with TRBD2. CDR3 DNA sequence: TGCGCCAGCAGCCGACTAGCACCTAGCACAGATACGCAGTATTTT. Translating it yields CASSRLAPSTDTQYF.